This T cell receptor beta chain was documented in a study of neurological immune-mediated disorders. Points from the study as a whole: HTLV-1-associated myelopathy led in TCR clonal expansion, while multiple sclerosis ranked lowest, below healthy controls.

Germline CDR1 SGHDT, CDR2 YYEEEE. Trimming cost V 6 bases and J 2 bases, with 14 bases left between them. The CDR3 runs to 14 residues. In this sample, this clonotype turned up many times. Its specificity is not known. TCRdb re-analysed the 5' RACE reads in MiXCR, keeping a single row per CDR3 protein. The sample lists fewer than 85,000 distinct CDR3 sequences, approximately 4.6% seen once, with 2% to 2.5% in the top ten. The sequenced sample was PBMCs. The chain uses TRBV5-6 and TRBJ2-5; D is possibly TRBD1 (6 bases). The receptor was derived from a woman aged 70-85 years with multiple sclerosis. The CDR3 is CASTLKGGQETQYF. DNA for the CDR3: TGTGCCAGCACCCTGAAAGGGGGACAAGAGACCCAGTACTTC. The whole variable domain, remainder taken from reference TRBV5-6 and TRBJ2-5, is DAGVTQSPTHLIKTRGQQVTLRCSPKSGHDTVSWYQQALGQGPQFIFQYYEEEERQRGNFPDRFSGHQFPNYSSELNVNALLLGDSALYLCASTLKGGQETQYFGPGTRLLVL.